This T cell receptor beta chain was recovered during a study of blood T cell repertoires in COVID-19. Study summary: Samples representing acute and convalescent COVID-19 were sourced from the United States, Italy and Spain. T cells, B-cell-depleted T cells, or PBMCs provided the cDNA or gDNA that served as material.

V lost 3 bases and J lost 0, with 9 bases in between. Germline V lookup: CDR1 SGHRS, CDR2 YFSETQ. The CDR3 has 15 residues. TCRdb's table, derived via immunoSEQ multiplex PCR, lists solely in-frame clones and lacks some. The top ten hold about 2.3% of the sample, which has about 300,000 clones, around 87% seen once. The source material was peripheral blood. This chain links TRBV5-1 with TRBJ2-2; D may be TRBD1 (5 bases). This TCR came from a man between 18 and 29 years old with active or convalescent COVID-19. The CDR3 DNA is TGCGCCAGCAGCTCCAGGGTCGCGAACACCGGGGAGCTGTTTTTT. It translates to CASSSRVANTGELFF.